A single sample is the source of the 9 T cell receptor beta chains below, sequenced in a study of blood T cell repertoires in COVID-19. Method: immunoSEQ multiplex PCR; TCRdb's copy keeps in-frame clones and lacks some. In the table there are 50,000 or so clones, around 80% of which are singletons. The material sequenced was peripheral blood. These TCRs come from a man aged 40-50 years with acute or convalescent COVID-19.

In DNA form, the CDR3 reads TGTGCCATCAAAGGAACAGGGGGTAGCACAGATACGCAGTATTTT. Translating gives CAIKGTGGSTDTQYF. This chain uses TRBV10-3 with TRBJ2-3; 8 nucleotides align to TRBD1. The CDR3 is 15 amino acids. From germline, CDR1 is ENHRY and CDR2 SYGVKD. With V trimmed by 7 bases and J by 0 bases, 6 bases remained unmatched.

The CDR3 DNA is TGTGCCAGCAGACTTACCACCGGGAGATATGGCTACACCTTC. Translation gives CASRLTTGRYGYTF. The rearrangement joins TRBV27 to TRBJ1-2; D not resolved. Germline V gene lookup returns CDR1 MNHEY and CDR2 SMNVEV (reference sequence). Trimming removed 6 bases from V and 5 bases from J, with 16 bases in between. This CDR3 contains 14 residues.

This chain joins TRBV4-1 and TRBJ1-5, with D maybe TRBD1 (5 bases). The CDR3 sequence is 15 residues long. V was clipped by 1 base and J by 4 bases, with 11 bases between them. Looked up from germline, CDR1 is MGHRA and CDR2 is YSYEKL. The CDR3 coding sequence is TGCGCCAGCAGCCAAGGGAGCGGGGGGAATCAGCCCCAGCATTTT. It is translated as CASSQGSGGNQPQHF.

This clone was seen a few times. This chain connects TRBV2 to TRBJ2-2, with TRBD1 matching over 8 bases. The germline V gene encodes CDR1 SNHLY and CDR2 FYNNEI. The CDR3 runs 17 residues. The J segment lost 4 bases and the V segment lost 6 bases, leaving 13 bases of the junction unmatched. The CDR3 protein is CASRRSSVRGLTGELFF. CDR3 nucleotides: TGTGCCAGCAGGCGGTCTTCCGTCAGGGGGCTCACCGGGGAGCTGTTTTTT.

This clone occurred once. The rearrangement links TRBV24-1 to TRBJ2-1; TRBD1 aligns across 9 bases. Germline V lookup: CDR1 KGHDR, CDR2 SFDVKD. J was trimmed by 9 bases and V by 3 bases; bases with no gene match: 11. The CDR3 consists of 16 residues. The CDR3 nucleotides read TGTGCCACCAGTGATACCCGGGACAGGGTTCGGAGTGAGCAGTTCTTC. Residues: CATSDTRDRVRSEQFF.

The rearrangement uses TRBV19 and TRBJ1-5; the D is unclear. The CDR3 length is 16 residues. Trimming pared 4 bases from V and 2 bases from J, leaving 15 bases between. The germline V gene has CDR1 LNHDA and CDR2 SQIVND (reference sequence). Written as DNA, the CDR3 is TGTGCCAGTAGTACATATAACAGTAAAGGCAATCAGCCCCAGCATTTT. It codes for CASSTYNSKGNQPQHF.

The gene calls are TRBV7-2 and TRBJ2-1; TRBD2 matches 7 bases. CDR3 length: 11 amino acids. The ends lost 8 bases at V and 8 bases at J; junction bases unmatched: 3. Germline V gene data show CDR1 as SGHTA and CDR2 as FQGNSA. CDR3 nucleotides: TGTGCCAGCGGGCGGGAGCATGAGCAGTTCTTC. Translating it yields CASGREHEQFF.

J is TRBJ1-1 and V is TRBV5-1; 7 bases agree with TRBD1. The CDR3 is 14 amino acids. Trimming removed 1 base from V and 6 bases from J; junction bases left unmatched: 6. Germline V gives CDR1 SGHRS, CDR2 YFSETQ. The chain's CDR3 is CASSLRQGGAEAFF. The CDR3 region has the DNA TGCGCCAGCAGCTTGAGACAGGGTGGTGCTGAAGCTTTCTTT. The variable domain in full, with the rest retrieved from reference TRBV5-1 and TRBJ1-1, is KAGVTQTPRYLIKTRGQQVTLSCSPISGHRSVSWYQQTPGQGLQFLFEYFSETQRNKGNFPGRFSGRQFSNSRSEMNVSTLELGDSALYLCASSLRQGGAEAFFGQGTRLTVV.

This rearrangement joins TRBV7-9 to TRBJ2-2; D may be TRBD1 (6 bases). This CDR3 spans 14 amino acids. Germline values: CDR1 SEHNR, CDR2 FQNEAQ (reference sequence). V dropped 5 bases and J dropped 5 bases, with 12 bases sitting between them. This CDR3 reads CASSLGHPTGELFF. Written as DNA, the CDR3 is TGTGCCAGCAGCCTGGGACACCCAACCGGGGAGCTGTTTTTT.